The following is a T cell receptor (beta chain) sequence with its context. What it binds is not known. Method: immunoSEQ multiplex PCR; TCRdb's copy keeps in-frame clones and lacks some. The profile shows about 130,000 clones, about 91% of them singletons. This sample is part of a study of cytomegalovirus exposure and HLA in healthy donors. CDR3 length: 13 residues. V was pared by 5 bases and J by 5 bases, with 12 bases between. CDR1 MNHEY and CDR2 SVGAGI come from the germline V gene. The donors were members of the approximately 120-subject validation cohort (separate from the approximately 670-subject first cohort). Whole-study findings and limits: The study recorded more than 150 TCR beta chains that were cytomegalovirus-associated.

The receptor was isolated from a woman aged 18-29 years in good health and CMV-seronegative. The chain carries TRBV6-5 and TRBJ1-1; D is ambiguous. Sample: PBMCs. CDR3 amino acids: CASSETFGTEAFF. The DNA of the CDR3 is TGTGCCAGCAGTGAAACATTCGGGACTGAAGCTTTCTTT.